The sequence of this TCR beta chain was determined in a study of shared clonotypes between healthy human individuals. Replicate PCRs run on sorted subsets employed 150 to 250 ng DNA, approximately 30,000 T cell genomes. Sequenced by immunoSEQ multiplex PCR; TCRdb stores in-frame clones only, minus some. The top ten clones hold 30% to 35% of a sample with more than 550,000 clones, around 90% of them seen once. HIV-negative, healthy adults without recent acute infections or vaccinations were the donors. The CDR3 loop spans 12 amino acids. Between the trimmed V and J ends, which lost 9 bases and 5 bases, there was a span of 13 bases. Germline assignment: CDR1 MNHEY and CDR2 SMNVEV (reference sequence).

This receptor was obtained from a man aged 18 to 30 in good health. Some clones in this sample may be carry-over from other donors' samples. V is TRBV27 and J is TRBJ1-2, with a tentative D call TRBD1 (5 bases). Sequencing input: memory CD8+ T cells from PBMCs. Subset: CD45RO+ cells pooled with CCR7-negative TemRA cells. The chain's CDR3 is CASSGLGYGYTF. CDR3 bases: TGTGCCAGTTCAGGGTTGGGGTATGGCTACACCTTC.